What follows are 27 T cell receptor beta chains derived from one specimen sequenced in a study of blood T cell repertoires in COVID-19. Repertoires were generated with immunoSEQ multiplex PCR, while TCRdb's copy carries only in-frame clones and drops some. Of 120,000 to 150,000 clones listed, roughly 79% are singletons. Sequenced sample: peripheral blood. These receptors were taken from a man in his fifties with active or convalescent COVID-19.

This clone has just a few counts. The chain's CDR3 is CASSPSGRAKGEQYF. In DNA form, the CDR3 reads TGTGCCAGCAGCCCTAGCGGGAGGGCGAAGGGAGAGCAGTACTTC. This rearrangement joins TRBV11-1 to TRBJ2-7; 12 nucleotides align to TRBD2. With V trimmed by 5 bases and J by 7 bases, 9 bases remained unmatched. The germline V gene has CDR1 SGHAT and CDR2 FQDESV (reference sequence). This CDR3 is 15 amino acids long.

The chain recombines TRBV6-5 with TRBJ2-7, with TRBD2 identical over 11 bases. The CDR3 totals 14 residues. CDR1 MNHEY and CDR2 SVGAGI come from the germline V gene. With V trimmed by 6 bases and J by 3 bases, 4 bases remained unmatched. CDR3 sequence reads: CASSLLAGDYEQYF. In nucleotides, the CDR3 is TGTGCCAGCAGCCTACTAGCGGGAGACTACGAGCAGTACTTC.

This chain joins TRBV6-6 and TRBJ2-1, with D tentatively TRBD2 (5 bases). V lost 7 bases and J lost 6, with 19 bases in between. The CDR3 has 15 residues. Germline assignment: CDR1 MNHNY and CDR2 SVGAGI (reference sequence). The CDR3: CASKGTGYSFNEQFF. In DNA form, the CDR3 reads TGTGCCAGCAAGGGTACGGGATACTCTTTCAATGAGCAGTTCTTC.

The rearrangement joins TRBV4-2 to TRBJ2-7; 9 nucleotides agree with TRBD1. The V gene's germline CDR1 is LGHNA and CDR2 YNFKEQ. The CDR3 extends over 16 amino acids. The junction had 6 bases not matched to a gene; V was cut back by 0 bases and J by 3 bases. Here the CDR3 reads CASSQEAGQGNYEQYF. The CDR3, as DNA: TGTGCCAGCAGCCAAGAAGCGGGACAGGGAAACTACGAGCAGTACTTC.

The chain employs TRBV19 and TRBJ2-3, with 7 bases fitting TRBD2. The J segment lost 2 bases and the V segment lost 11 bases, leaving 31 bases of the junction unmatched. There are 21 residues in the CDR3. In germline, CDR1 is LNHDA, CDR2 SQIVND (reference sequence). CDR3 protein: CAQKHGGSGRFQNTLTDTQYF. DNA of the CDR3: TGTGCCCAGAAGCACGGGGGGTCGGGGCGGTTCCAAAACACGCTCACAGATACGCAGTATTTT. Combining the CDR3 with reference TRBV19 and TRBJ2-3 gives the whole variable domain DGGITQSPKYLFRKEGQNVTLSCEQNLNHDAMYWYRQDPGQGLRLIYYSQIVNDFQKGDIAEGYSVSREKKESFPLTVTSAQKNPTAFYLCAQKHGGSGRFQNTLTDTQYFGPGTRLTVL.

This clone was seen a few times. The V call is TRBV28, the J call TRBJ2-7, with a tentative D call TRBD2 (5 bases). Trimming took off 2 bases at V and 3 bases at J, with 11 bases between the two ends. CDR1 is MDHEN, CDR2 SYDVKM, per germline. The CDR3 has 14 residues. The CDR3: CASSLRGQYYEQYF. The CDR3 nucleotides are TGTGCCAGCAGTTTAAGAGGGCAGTACTACGAGCAGTACTTC.

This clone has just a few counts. This chain's CDR3 is CASSVRGRDNSPLHF. CDR3 DNA: TGTGCCAGCAGTGTGCGGGGGAGGGATAATTCACCCCTCCACTTT. This chain connects TRBV2 to TRBJ1-6; D may be TRBD1 (5 bases). CDR3 length equals 15 residues. CDR1 is SNHLY, CDR2 FYNNEI, per germline. Trimming pared 4 bases from V and 5 bases from J, leaving 12 bases between.

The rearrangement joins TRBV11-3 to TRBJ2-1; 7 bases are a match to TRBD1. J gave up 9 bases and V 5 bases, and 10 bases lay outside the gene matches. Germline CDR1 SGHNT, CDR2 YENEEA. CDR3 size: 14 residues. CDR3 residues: CASSPGQARGEQFF. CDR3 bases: TGTGCCAGCAGCCCCGGACAGGCCCGGGGTGAGCAGTTCTTC. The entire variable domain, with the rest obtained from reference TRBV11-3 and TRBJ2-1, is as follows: EAGVVQSPRYKIIEKKQPVAFWCNPISGHNTLYWYLQNLGQGPELLIRYENEEAVDDSQLPKDRFSAERLKGVDSTLKIQPAELGDSAVYLCASSPGQARGEQFFGPGTRLTVL.

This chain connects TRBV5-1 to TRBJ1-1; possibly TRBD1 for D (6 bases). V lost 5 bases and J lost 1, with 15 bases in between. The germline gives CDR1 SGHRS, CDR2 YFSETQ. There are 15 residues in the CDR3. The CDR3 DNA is TGCGCCAGCAGATCCAGACAGGAGAGGAACACTGAAGCTTTCTTT. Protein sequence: CASRSRQERNTEAFF.

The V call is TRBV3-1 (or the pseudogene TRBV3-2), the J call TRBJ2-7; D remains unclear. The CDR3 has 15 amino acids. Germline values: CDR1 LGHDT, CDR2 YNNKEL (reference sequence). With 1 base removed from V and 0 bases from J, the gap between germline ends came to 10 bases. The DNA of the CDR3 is TGTGCCAGCAGCCAAGGATTTACGGGCTCCTACGAGCAGTACTTC. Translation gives CASSQGFTGSYEQYF.

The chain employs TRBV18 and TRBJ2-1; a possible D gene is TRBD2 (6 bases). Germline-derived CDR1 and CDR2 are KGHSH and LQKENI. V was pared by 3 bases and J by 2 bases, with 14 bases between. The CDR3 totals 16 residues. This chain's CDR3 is CASSPIRDSAYNEQFF. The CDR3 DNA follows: TGTGCCAGCTCACCTATCCGGGACTCCGCCTACAATGAGCAGTTCTTC.

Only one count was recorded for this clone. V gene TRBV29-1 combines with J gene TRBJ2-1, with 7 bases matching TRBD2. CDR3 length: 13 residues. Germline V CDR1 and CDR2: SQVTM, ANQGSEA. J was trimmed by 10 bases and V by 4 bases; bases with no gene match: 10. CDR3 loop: CSVGISGGAEQFF. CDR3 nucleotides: TGCAGCGTTGGGATATCGGGAGGCGCCGAGCAGTTCTTC.

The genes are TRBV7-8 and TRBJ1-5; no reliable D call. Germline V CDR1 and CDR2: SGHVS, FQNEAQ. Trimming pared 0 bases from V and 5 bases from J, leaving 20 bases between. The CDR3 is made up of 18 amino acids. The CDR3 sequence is CASSLASSTSSWYQPQHF. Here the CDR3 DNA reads TGTGCCAGCAGCTTAGCGAGTTCGACTAGCAGTTGGTATCAGCCCCAGCATTTT.

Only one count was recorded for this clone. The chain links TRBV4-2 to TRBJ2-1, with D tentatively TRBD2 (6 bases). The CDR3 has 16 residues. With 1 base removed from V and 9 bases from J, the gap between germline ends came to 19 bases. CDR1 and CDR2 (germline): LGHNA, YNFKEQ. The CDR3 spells CASSQGRALNGGEQFF. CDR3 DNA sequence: TGTGCCAGCAGCCAAGGAAGGGCGTTAAACGGGGGTGAGCAGTTCTTC.

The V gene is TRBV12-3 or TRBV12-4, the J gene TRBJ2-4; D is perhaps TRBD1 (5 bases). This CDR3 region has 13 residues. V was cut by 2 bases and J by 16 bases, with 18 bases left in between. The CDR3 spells CASSLSGQGFLYF. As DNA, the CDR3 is TGTGCCAGCAGTTTAAGTGGGCAGGGATTCCTATACTTC.

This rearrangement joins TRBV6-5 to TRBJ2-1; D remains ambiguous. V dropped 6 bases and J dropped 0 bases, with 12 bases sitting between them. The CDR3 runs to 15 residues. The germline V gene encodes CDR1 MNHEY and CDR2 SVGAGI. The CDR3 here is CASSATVSSYNEQFF. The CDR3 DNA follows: TGTGCCAGCAGCGCGACTGTCAGCTCCTACAATGAGCAGTTCTTC.

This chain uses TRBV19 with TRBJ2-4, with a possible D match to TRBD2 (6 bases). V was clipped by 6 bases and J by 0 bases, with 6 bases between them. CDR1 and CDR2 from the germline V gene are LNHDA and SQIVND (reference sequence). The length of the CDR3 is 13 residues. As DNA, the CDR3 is TGTGCCAGTAGCGGGAGAGCCAAAAACATTCAGTACTTC. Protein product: CASSGRAKNIQYF.

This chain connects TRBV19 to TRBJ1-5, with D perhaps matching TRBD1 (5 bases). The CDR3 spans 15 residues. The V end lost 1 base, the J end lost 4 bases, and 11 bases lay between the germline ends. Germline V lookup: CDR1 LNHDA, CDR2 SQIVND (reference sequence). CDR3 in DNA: TGTGCCAGTAGTATAGGACAGTCCACTAATCAGCCCCAGCATTTT. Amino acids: CASSIGQSTNQPQHF.

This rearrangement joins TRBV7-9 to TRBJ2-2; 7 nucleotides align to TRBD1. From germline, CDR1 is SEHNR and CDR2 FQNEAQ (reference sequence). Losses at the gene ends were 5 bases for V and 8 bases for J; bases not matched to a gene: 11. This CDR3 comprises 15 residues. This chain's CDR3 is CASSLYGTADGELFF. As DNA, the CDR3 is TGTGCCAGCAGCCTATATGGGACAGCCGATGGGGAGCTGTTTTTT.

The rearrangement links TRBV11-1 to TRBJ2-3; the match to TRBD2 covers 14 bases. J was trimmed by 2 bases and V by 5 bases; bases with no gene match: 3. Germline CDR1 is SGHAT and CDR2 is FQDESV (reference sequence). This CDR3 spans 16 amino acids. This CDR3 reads CASSRGLAGDTDTQYF. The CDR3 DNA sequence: TGTGCCAGCAGCAGGGGACTAGCGGGAGACACAGATACGCAGTATTTT. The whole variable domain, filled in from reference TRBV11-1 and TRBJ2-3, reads EAEVAQSPRYKITEKSQAVAFWCDPISGHATLYWYRQILGQGPELLVQFQDESVVDDSQLPKDRFSAERLKGVDSTLKIQPAELGDSAMYLCASSRGLAGDTDTQYFGPGTRLTVL.

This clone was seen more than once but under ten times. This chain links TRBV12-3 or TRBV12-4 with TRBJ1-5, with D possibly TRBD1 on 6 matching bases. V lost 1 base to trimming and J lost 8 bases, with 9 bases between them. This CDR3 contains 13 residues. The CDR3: CASSLGGREPQHF. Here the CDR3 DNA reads TGTGCCAGCAGTTTAGGGGGGCGGGAGCCCCAGCATTTT.

CDR3 in amino acids: CASIDRVKNIQYF. The CDR3 DNA reads as TGTGCCAGCATCGACAGGGTTAAAAACATTCAGTACTTC. This sequence joins TRBV27 and TRBJ2-4; 7 bases line up with TRBD1. The CDR3 runs 13 residues. Trimming took 7 bases from V and 4 from J; bases not matched to a gene: 4. Germline CDR1 and CDR2: MNHEY and SMNVEV (reference sequence).

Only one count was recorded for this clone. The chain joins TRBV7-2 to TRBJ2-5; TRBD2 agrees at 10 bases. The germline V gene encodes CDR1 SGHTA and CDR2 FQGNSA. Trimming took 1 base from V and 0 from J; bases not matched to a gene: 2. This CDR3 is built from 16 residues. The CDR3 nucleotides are TGTGCCAGCAGCTTAGATAGCGGGGGGTACCAAGAGACCCAGTACTTC. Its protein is CASSLDSGGYQETQYF. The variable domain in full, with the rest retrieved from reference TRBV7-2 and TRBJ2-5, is GAGVSQSPSNKVTEKGKDVELRCDPISGHTALYWYRQSLGQGLEFLIYFQGNSAPDKSGLPSDRFSAERTGGSVSTLTIQRTQQEDSAVYLCASSLDSGGYQETQYFGPGTRLLVL.

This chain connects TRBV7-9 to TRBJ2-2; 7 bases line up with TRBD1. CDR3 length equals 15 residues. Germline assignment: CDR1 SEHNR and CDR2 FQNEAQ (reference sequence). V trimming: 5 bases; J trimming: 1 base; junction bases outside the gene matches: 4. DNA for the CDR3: TGTGCCAGCAGCACGGACAGGAGGAACACCGGGGAGCTGTTTTTT. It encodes CASSTDRRNTGELFF.

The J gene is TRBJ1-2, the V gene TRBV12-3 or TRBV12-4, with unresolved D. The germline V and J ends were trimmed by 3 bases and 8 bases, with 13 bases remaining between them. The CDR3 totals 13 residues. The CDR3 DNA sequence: TGTGCCAGCAGTTTCGGCCGGGGTTGGGGCTACACCTTC. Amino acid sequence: CASSFGRGWGYTF.

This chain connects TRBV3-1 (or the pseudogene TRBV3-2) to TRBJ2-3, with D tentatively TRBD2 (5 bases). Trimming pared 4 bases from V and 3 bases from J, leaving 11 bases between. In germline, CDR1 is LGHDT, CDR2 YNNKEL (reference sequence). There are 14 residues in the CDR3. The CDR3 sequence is CASSPRTGTDTQYF. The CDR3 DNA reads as TGTGCCAGCAGCCCAAGGACGGGGACAGATACGCAGTATTTT.

CDR3 region: CASSQDLRFYEQYF. The CDR3 bases are TGTGCCAGCAGCCAAGATCTCCGGTTCTACGAGCAGTACTTC. This chain uses TRBV14 with TRBJ2-7; no definite D call. V gave up 0 bases and J gave up 3 bases, with 9 bases separating them. Germline V gives CDR1 SGHDN, CDR2 FVKESK. The CDR3 runs to 14 residues.